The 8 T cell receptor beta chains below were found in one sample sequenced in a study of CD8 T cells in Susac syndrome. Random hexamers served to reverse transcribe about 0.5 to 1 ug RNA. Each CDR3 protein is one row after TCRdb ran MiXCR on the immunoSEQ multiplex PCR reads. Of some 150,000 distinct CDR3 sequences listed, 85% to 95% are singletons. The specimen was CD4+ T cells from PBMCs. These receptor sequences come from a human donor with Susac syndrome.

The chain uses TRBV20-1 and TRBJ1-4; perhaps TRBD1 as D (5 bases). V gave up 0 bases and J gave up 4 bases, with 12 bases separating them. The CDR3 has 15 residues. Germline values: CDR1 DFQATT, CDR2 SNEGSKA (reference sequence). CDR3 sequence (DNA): TGCAGTGCTAGAGATCCCGGGGGTGATAATGAAAAACTGTTTTTT. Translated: CSARDPGGDNEKLFF.

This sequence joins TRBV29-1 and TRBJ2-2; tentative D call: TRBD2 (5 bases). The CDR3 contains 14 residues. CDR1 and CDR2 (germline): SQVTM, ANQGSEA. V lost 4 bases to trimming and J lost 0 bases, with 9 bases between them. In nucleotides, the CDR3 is TGCAGCGTTGCCCCGGGGACGAACACCGGGGAGCTGTTTTTT. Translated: CSVAPGTNTGELFF.

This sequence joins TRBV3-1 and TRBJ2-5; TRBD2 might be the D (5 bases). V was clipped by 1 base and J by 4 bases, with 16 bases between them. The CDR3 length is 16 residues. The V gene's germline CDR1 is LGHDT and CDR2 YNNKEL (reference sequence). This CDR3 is CASSQGLVGRRETQYF. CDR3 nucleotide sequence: TGTGCCAGCAGCCAAGGACTGGTAGGGAGAAGAGAGACCCAGTACTTC.

The CDR3 nucleotides are TGTGCCAGCAGTGAAACAGGAGGGGGCACAGATACGCAGTATTTT. Translating it yields CASSETGGGTDTQYF. V usage is TRBV6-4 and J usage is TRBJ2-3; possible D gene TRBD2, 6 bases. Germline lookup yields CDR1 MRHNA and CDR2 SNTAGT. Trimming shortened V by 3 bases and J by 1 base, and 11 bases separated the two germline ends. CDR3 length: 15 residues.

The CDR3 loop reads CASVVQTYEQYF. The CDR3 DNA reads TGCGCCAGCGTGGTCCAGACGTACGAGCAGTACTTC. The chain links TRBV10-1 to TRBJ2-7; D not resolved. The CDR3 runs to 12 residues. In germline, CDR1 is WNHNN, CDR2 SYGVQD (reference sequence). The germline V and J ends were trimmed by 8 bases and 4 bases, with 12 bases remaining between them.

The CDR3 DNA reads as TGTGCCAGTAGTGGGAGGACTAGCGGGGACACCGGGGAGCTGTTTTTT. Its protein product is CASSGRTSGDTGELFF. This chain links TRBV19 with TRBJ2-2; 12 bases map to TRBD2. Trimming cost V 5 bases and J 3 bases; bases outside gene matches: 4. This CDR3 has 16 amino acids. CDR1 and CDR2 from the germline V gene are LNHDA and SQIVND (reference sequence).

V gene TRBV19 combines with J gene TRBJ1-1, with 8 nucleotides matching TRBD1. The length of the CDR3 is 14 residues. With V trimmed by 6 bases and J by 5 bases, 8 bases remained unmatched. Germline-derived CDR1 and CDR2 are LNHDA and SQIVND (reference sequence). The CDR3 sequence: CASRAGTGRTEAFF. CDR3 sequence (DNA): TGTGCCAGTAGGGCCGGGACAGGACGAACTGAAGCTTTCTTT.

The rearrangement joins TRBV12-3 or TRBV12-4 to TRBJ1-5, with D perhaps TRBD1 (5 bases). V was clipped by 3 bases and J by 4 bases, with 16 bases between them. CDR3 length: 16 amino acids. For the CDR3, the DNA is TGTGCCAGCAGTTTTAGGGGAACACCTGAGAATCAGCCCCAGCATTTT. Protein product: CASSFRGTPENQPQHF.